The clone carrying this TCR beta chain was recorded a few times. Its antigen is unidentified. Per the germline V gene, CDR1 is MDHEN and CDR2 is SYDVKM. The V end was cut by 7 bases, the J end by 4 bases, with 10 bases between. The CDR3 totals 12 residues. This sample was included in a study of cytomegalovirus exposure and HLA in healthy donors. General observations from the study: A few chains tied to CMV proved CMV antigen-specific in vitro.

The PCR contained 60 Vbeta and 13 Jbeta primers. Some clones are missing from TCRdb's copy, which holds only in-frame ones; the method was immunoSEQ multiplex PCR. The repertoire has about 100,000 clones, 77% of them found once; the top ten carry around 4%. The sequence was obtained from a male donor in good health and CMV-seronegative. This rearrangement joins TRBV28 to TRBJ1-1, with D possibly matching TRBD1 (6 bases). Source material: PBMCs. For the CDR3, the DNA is TGTGCCAGCAAAGACAGGTCCACTGAAGCTTTCTTT. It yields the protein CASKDRSTEAFF.